Presented here are 17 T cell receptor beta chains from one specimen sequenced in a study of cytotoxic CD8 clonotypes in ibrutinib-treated CLL. Measured with immunoSEQ multiplex PCR; TCRdb has only the in-frame clones, and not every one. This table has approximately 300,000 clones, just under 80% appearing once. The sequencing used PBMCs, collected before ibrutinib treatment. The receptor source for this set is a human donor with chronic lymphocytic leukemia.

This chain links TRBV2 with TRBJ1-1; D gene unclear. The V end lost 4 bases, the J end lost 4 bases, and 7 bases lay between the germline ends. The CDR3 totals 12 residues. The V gene's germline CDR1 is SNHLY and CDR2 FYNNEI. The CDR3 sequence is CASSVWSTEAFF. CDR3 coding DNA: TGTGCCAGCAGTGTTTGGAGCACTGAAGCTTTCTTT.

This clone has just one count. The chain joins TRBV11-3 to TRBJ2-7; 8 positions agree with TRBD1. This CDR3 is 16 amino acids long. Germline CDR1 is SGHNT and CDR2 is YENEEA. Trimming removed 5 bases from V and 0 bases from J; junction bases left unmatched: 9. This chain's CDR3 is CASSPGQVGNSYEQYF. The CDR3 DNA follows: TGTGCCAGCAGCCCGGGACAGGTCGGAAACTCCTACGAGCAGTACTTC. Full variable domain (remainder filled in from reference TRBV11-3 and TRBJ2-7): EAGVVQSPRYKIIEKKQPVAFWCNPISGHNTLYWYLQNLGQGPELLIRYENEEAVDDSQLPKDRFSAERLKGVDSTLKIQPAELGDSAVYLCASSPGQVGNSYEQYFGPGTRLTVT.

This clone was observed a handful of times. The rearrangement joins TRBV4-3 to TRBJ1-2; 9 nucleotides line up with TRBD1. Germline V lookup: CDR1 LGHNA, CDR2 YSLEER. This CDR3 is built from 14 residues. V lost 1 base, J lost 8 bases, and 5 bases stayed unmatched. The DNA for the CDR3 is TGCGCCAGCAGCCAAGCTCGTACAGGGGGCGGCTACACCTTC. It yields the protein CASSQARTGGGYTF.

This chain uses TRBV7-6 with TRBJ1-5; D possibly corresponds to TRBD1 (5 bases). CDR3 size: 16 residues. The germline CDR1 and CDR2 sequences are SGHVS and FNYEAQ. V lost 5 bases and J lost 0, with 14 bases in between. CDR3 residues: CASSPTTENSNQPQHF. CDR3 nucleotides: TGTGCCAGCAGCCCCACGACAGAGAATAGCAATCAGCCCCAGCATTTT.

The chain joins TRBV7-9 to TRBJ2-7; no firm D call. The CDR3 contains 12 residues. V was cut by 5 bases and J by 3 bases, with 8 bases left in between. The germline V gene has CDR1 SEHNR and CDR2 FQNEAQ (reference sequence). CDR3 amino acids: CASSQTGYEQYF. DNA for the CDR3: TGTGCCAGCAGCCAGACTGGCTACGAGCAGTACTTC.

This chain links TRBV4-1 with TRBJ2-2; the match to TRBD2 covers 8 bases. The germline CDR1 and CDR2 sequences are MGHRA and YSYEKL. Trimming removed 0 bases from V and 7 bases from J; junction bases left unmatched: 4. The CDR3 runs 15 residues. In DNA form, the CDR3 reads TGCGCCAGCAGCCAAGATCGGCTAGCGGGCGGGGAGCTGTTTTTT. Its translation is CASSQDRLAGGELFF.

This clone was recorded a few times. The rearrangement links TRBV4-3 to TRBJ2-2; D remains unclear. Germline V gene lookup returns CDR1 LGHNA and CDR2 YSLEER. V was shortened by 0 bases and J by 6 bases, with 11 bases between the two germline ends. The CDR3 runs 15 residues. This chain's CDR3 is CASSQDRGLAGELFF. The CDR3 region has the DNA TGCGCCAGCAGCCAAGATCGAGGTTTAGCCGGGGAGCTGTTTTTT.

V is TRBV11-2 and J is TRBJ2-4, with no clear D. This CDR3 comprises 14 residues. V dropped 3 bases and J dropped 6 bases, with 12 bases sitting between them. Germline V gives CDR1 SGHAT, CDR2 FQNNGV. The CDR3 region has the DNA TGTGCCAGCAGCTTTTCCGACTCCTTAAACATTCAGTACTTC. This codes for CASSFSDSLNIQYF.

The CDR3 reads CASSISSGSGSYEQYF. In DNA form, the CDR3 reads TGTGCCAGTAGTATCTCTAGCGGGAGTGGATCCTACGAGCAGTACTTC. This sequence joins TRBV19 and TRBJ2-7; TRBD2 matches 10 bases. The germline V gene encodes CDR1 LNHDA and CDR2 SQIVND (reference sequence). The CDR3 sequence is 16 residues long. Unmatched junction bases numbered 6, after V lost 3 bases and J lost 1 base.

V is TRBV7-9 and J is TRBJ2-1, with a weak D call TRBD2 (5 bases). Germline V gives CDR1 SEHNR, CDR2 FQNEAQ (reference sequence). V dropped 3 bases and J dropped 1 base, with 10 bases sitting between them. CDR3 length equals 15 residues. The CDR3 DNA sequence: TGTGCCAGCAGCTTCCCGGGGTCATCCTACAATGAGCAGTTCTTC. Its protein product is CASSFPGSSYNEQFF.

The genes are TRBV18 and TRBJ1-4; the D is unclear. Trimming took off 2 bases at V and 4 bases at J, with 8 bases between the two ends. There are 14 residues in the CDR3. CDR1 and CDR2 from the germline V gene are KGHSH and LQKENI. The CDR3 loop reads CASSPFGDNEKLFF. The CDR3 DNA is TGTGCCAGCTCACCATTCGGAGATAATGAAAAACTGTTTTTT.

As DNA, the CDR3 is TGCGCCAGCAGCCAAGTGGCCGGACAGTATCTATGGAGCTACACCTTC. This sequence encodes CASSQVAGQYLWSYTF. The rearrangement joins TRBV4-3 to TRBJ1-2, with D perhaps matching TRBD1 (6 bases). V was clipped by 1 base and J by 9 bases, with 21 bases between them. Germline lookup yields CDR1 LGHNA and CDR2 YSLEER. The CDR3 has 16 residues.

The chain recombines TRBV14 with TRBJ2-1; TRBD2 is a possible D gene (5 bases). CDR3 length: 12 amino acids. Trimming took 4 bases from V and 13 from J, leaving 14 bases between them. Germline V gene sequence: CDR1 SGHDN, CDR2 FVKESK. The CDR3 DNA reads as TGTGCCAGCAGCCCGCAAACTAGTTCACAGTTCTTC. Its translation is CASSPQTSSQFF.

The chain joins TRBV15 to TRBJ2-3, with 11 bases aligning to TRBD2. In germline, CDR1 is LNHNV, CDR2 YYDKDF (reference sequence). V was pared by 3 bases and J by 4 bases, with 6 bases of the junction left unmatched. The CDR3 has 16 amino acids. DNA of the CDR3: TGTGCCACCAGCAGGGAACTAGCGGGAGCGGCAGATACGCAGTATTTT. This codes for CATSRELAGAADTQYF.

The V gene is TRBV19, the J gene TRBJ1-1; 10 bases are a match to TRBD1. CDR3 length equals 14 residues. V shed 5 bases and J 7 bases; nucleotides not matched to a gene: 7. Germline CDR1 and CDR2: LNHDA and SQIVND (reference sequence). The CDR3 DNA reads TGTGCCAGTAGTCCTTTCCGGGACAGGGGTGAAGCTTTCTTT. It encodes CASSPFRDRGEAFF.

CDR3 sequence: CASSLDGSRSHEQFF. CDR3 nucleotide sequence: TGTGCCAGCAGCTTGGACGGGAGCCGAAGCCATGAGCAGTTCTTC. This chain links TRBV11-3 with TRBJ2-1; TRBD2 is a possible D gene (6 bases). Looked up from germline, CDR1 is SGHNT and CDR2 is YENEEA. The ends were cut back, 3 bases at V and 8 bases at J, with 17 bases in the middle. This CDR3 has 15 amino acids. Combining the CDR3 with reference TRBV11-3 and TRBJ2-1 gives the whole variable domain EAGVVQSPRYKIIEKKQPVAFWCNPISGHNTLYWYLQNLGQGPELLIRYENEEAVDDSQLPKDRFSAERLKGVDSTLKIQPAELGDSAVYLCASSLDGSRSHEQFFGPGTRLTVL.

J is TRBJ1-5 and V is TRBV7-2; D possibly corresponds to TRBD1 (5 bases). This CDR3 comprises 14 residues. Germline V gene lookup returns CDR1 SGHTA and CDR2 FQGNSA. The V end was cut by 5 bases, the J end by 4 bases, with 12 bases between. CDR3 sequence (DNA): TGTGCCAGCAGCCTCGACAGCTCGAATCAGCCCCAGCATTTT. Translated: CASSLDSSNQPQHF.